One sample yielded the 21 T cell receptor beta chains listed below, sequenced in a study of monozygotic twins with cystic fibrosis. Only in-frame clones appear in the TCRdb table, and some are missing; sequencing was by immunoSEQ multiplex PCR. The sample gives tens of thousands of clones, 92% of which show up once; roughly 0.85% is in the top ten. The sample consisted of blood. Receptors were obtained from a girl between 2 and 10 years old with cystic fibrosis.

The J gene is TRBJ1-1, the V gene TRBV7-6; D is unclear. Germline V gene sequence: CDR1 SGHVS, CDR2 FNYEAQ. Between the trimmed V and J ends, which lost 4 bases and 5 bases, there was a span of 11 bases. This CDR3 comprises 13 residues. CDR3 protein: CASSSAVDTEAFF. As DNA, the CDR3 is TGTGCCAGCAGCTCCGCCGTGGATACTGAAGCTTTCTTT.

This chain joins TRBV18 and TRBJ2-7; TRBD1 agrees at 11 bases. The CDR3 extends over 18 amino acids. V shed 4 bases and J 6 bases; nucleotides not matched to a gene: 17. Per germline, CDR1 KGHSH and CDR2 LQKENI. The CDR3 bases are TGTGCCAGCTCACTAACCCGGGACAGGGGGTTTTCGAGATCCGAGCAGTACTTC. As protein: CASSLTRDRGFSRSEQYF.

V gene TRBV29-1 combines with J gene TRBJ1-2; D remains ambiguous. The CDR3 runs to 13 residues. The V gene lost 2 bases and the J gene lost 4 bases, with 11 bases spanning the gap. Germline values: CDR1 SQVTM, CDR2 ANQGSEA. CDR3 protein: CSVESPRTYGYTF. The CDR3 DNA reads TGCAGCGTTGAAAGCCCCCGGACCTATGGCTACACCTTC.

This chain links TRBV6-6 with TRBJ2-1, with a possible D match to TRBD2 (6 bases). This CDR3 is 14 amino acids long. V was pared by 0 bases and J by 7 bases, with 10 bases between. Germline CDR1 is MNHNY and CDR2 is SVGAGI (reference sequence). Written as DNA, the CDR3 is TGTGCCAGCAGTTACTCGAAAGGGAGGAATGAGCAGTTCTTC. This translates into CASSYSKGRNEQFF.

The chain's CDR3 is CASSLGQGSYEQYF. The CDR3 DNA follows: TGTGCCAGCAGTTTGGGACAGGGAAGCTACGAGCAGTACTTC. V usage is TRBV28 and J usage is TRBJ2-7, with TRBD1 matching over 9 bases. The CDR3 is 14 amino acids. V lost 3 bases to trimming and J lost 3 bases; unmatched junction nucleotides: 3. The V gene's germline CDR1 is MDHEN and CDR2 SYDVKM.

This chain connects TRBV11-2 to TRBJ1-1, with a tentative D call TRBD1 (5 bases). This CDR3 contains 15 residues. Germline CDR1 and CDR2: SGHAT and FQNNGV. With 5 bases removed from V and 0 bases from J, the gap between germline ends came to 13 bases. CDR3 sequence reads: CASSPLGGMNTEAFF. DNA for the CDR3: TGTGCCAGCAGCCCGCTGGGGGGGATGAACACTGAAGCTTTCTTT.

CDR3 nucleotide sequence: TGCACCAGCAGCCCTAGCACAGATACGCAGTATTTT. It encodes CTSSPSTDTQYF. The V gene is TRBV1, the J gene TRBJ2-3; the table's D call TRBD2 went unverified against the DNA. TRBV1 corresponds to a pseudogene. This CDR3 is 12 amino acids long.

The J gene is TRBJ2-5, the V gene TRBV6-1; 10 nucleotides agree with TRBD2. Germline V CDR1 and CDR2: MNHNS, SASEGT. The ends lost 4 bases at V and 2 bases at J; junction bases unmatched: 4. The CDR3 consists of 15 residues. CDR3 loop: CASSGLAGEQETQYF. CDR3 DNA sequence: TGTGCCAGCAGTGGCCTAGCGGGGGAACAAGAGACCCAGTACTTC.

Written as DNA, the CDR3 is TGTGCCAGCAGCCGCCGACAGGGTTCGAAGACCCAGTACTTC. This encodes CASSRRQGSKTQYF. The gene calls are TRBV6-5 and TRBJ2-5, with 7 nucleotides matching TRBD1. Losses at the gene ends were 6 bases for V and 6 bases for J; bases not matched to a gene: 10. This CDR3 comprises 14 residues. Germline-derived CDR1 and CDR2 are MNHEY and SVGAGI.

V and J are TRBV19 and TRBJ1-5; D gene ambiguous. V lost 5 bases and J 1 base, leaving 12 bases between the germline ends. Germline V gene lookup returns CDR1 LNHDA and CDR2 SQIVND (reference sequence). CDR3 length: 15 amino acids. The CDR3 coding sequence is TGTGCCAGTAGTTTTGTTTTAACGAGCAATCAGCCCCAGCATTTT. It specifies CASSFVLTSNQPQHF.

This rearrangement joins TRBV6-5 to TRBJ2-7, with 8 bases matching TRBD2. The CDR3 has 15 amino acids. J was trimmed by 2 bases and V by 6 bases; bases with no gene match: 9. Per germline, CDR1 MNHEY and CDR2 SVGAGI. This chain's CDR3 is CASSSSGRYPYEQYF. The CDR3 DNA follows: TGTGCCAGCAGCTCCAGCGGGAGATATCCCTACGAGCAGTACTTC.

The rearrangement links TRBV12-5 to TRBJ1-4; 8 positions agree with TRBD1. Germline V CDR1 and CDR2: LGHNT, FRNRAP. Trimming removed 2 bases from V and 2 bases from J; junction bases left unmatched: 19. The length of the CDR3 is 21 residues. The CDR3 loop reads CASGLPYHPDRVSSTNEKLFF. As DNA, the CDR3 is TGTGCTAGTGGTTTGCCATACCACCCGGACAGGGTATCTTCGACTAATGAAAAACTGTTTTTT.

The rearrangement joins TRBV5-1 to TRBJ2-1; D is perhaps TRBD2 (5 bases). The V gene lost 7 bases and the J gene lost 0 bases, with 20 bases spanning the gap. The germline V gene has CDR1 SGHRS and CDR2 YFSETQ. The CDR3 covers 17 residues. The CDR3 sequence: CASGVSGGRSSYNEQFF. CDR3 DNA: TGCGCCAGCGGTGTTTCTGGCGGGCGGAGCTCCTACAATGAGCAGTTCTTC.

The rearrangement joins TRBV19 to TRBJ1-2; the D is unclear. The CDR3 totals 13 residues. CDR1 is LNHDA, CDR2 SQIVND, per germline (reference sequence). Trimming removed 7 bases at V and 2 bases at J, with 11 bases between. The CDR3 is CASMRRMNYGYTF. CDR3 in DNA: TGTGCCAGTATGAGGCGAATGAACTATGGCTACACCTTC.

This chain uses TRBV2 with TRBJ1-1; possible D gene TRBD1, 5 bases. Trimming pared 4 bases from V and 3 bases from J, leaving 9 bases between. This CDR3 is built from 13 residues. CDR1 is SNHLY and CDR2 is FYNNEI in the germline V gene. In DNA, the CDR3 is TGTGCCAGCAGTGTTGGGGGGTACACTGAAGCTTTCTTT. It codes for CASSVGGYTEAFF.

V gene TRBV9 combines with J gene TRBJ2-7, with TRBD1 matching 8 bases. In germline, CDR1 is SGDLS, CDR2 YYNGEE. Trimming removed 3 bases from V and 6 bases from J; junction bases left unmatched: 11. The CDR3 is made up of 15 amino acids. Here the CDR3 DNA reads TGTGCCAGCAGCGCACAGGGGGACAGTCTCAGCGAGCAGTACTTC. It codes for CASSAQGDSLSEQYF.

The rearrangement joins TRBV7-2 to TRBJ2-7; D might be TRBD2 (5 bases). The CDR3 has 17 residues. Trimming removed 2 bases at V and 7 bases at J, with 24 bases between. The V gene's germline CDR1 is SGHTA and CDR2 FQGNSA. The CDR3 nucleotides are TGTGCCAGCAGCTTATACGGTCGGTCTGGCAGCTCGGGGGAGCAGTACTTC. Its translation is CASSLYGRSGSSGEQYF.

This chain connects TRBV27 to TRBJ1-1; TRBD1 aligns across 10 bases. Germline CDR1 MNHEY, CDR2 SMNVEV (reference sequence). CDR3 length equals 15 residues. The trim removed 4 bases at V and 6 bases at J, leaving 8 bases unmatched. CDR3 DNA sequence: TGTGCCAGCAGTTCCTACGGGACAGGGGCCGCTGAAGCTTTCTTT. Amino acids: CASSSYGTGAAEAFF.

The rearrangement joins TRBV5-1 to TRBJ1-1; no reliable D call. Germline V gives CDR1 SGHRS, CDR2 YFSETQ. V shed 0 bases and J shed 4 bases, with 10 bases lying between them. The CDR3 is 14 residues long. This CDR3 reads CASSLVPEATEAFF. In DNA form, the CDR3 reads TGCGCCAGCAGCTTGGTACCAGAAGCCACTGAAGCTTTCTTT.

This chain links TRBV5-1 with TRBJ1-1, with D possibly matching TRBD1 (6 bases). Germline loops: CDR1 SGHRS, CDR2 YFSETQ. The ends were cut back, 1 base at V and 10 bases at J, with 17 bases in the middle. This CDR3 comprises 14 residues. In DNA, the CDR3 is TGCGCCAGCAGCTTGACGGGGGGCTGGCTCGGAGCTTTCTTT. Protein sequence: CASSLTGGWLGAFF. Combining the CDR3 with reference TRBV5-1 and TRBJ1-1 gives the whole variable domain KAGVTQTPRYLIKTRGQQVTLSCSPISGHRSVSWYQQTPGQGLQFLFEYFSETQRNKGNFPGRFSGRQFSNSRSEMNVSTLELGDSALYLCASSLTGGWLGAFFGQGTRLTVV.

This rearrangement joins TRBV6-5 to TRBJ2-7; 11 bases are shared with TRBD1. Germline V gene data show CDR1 as MNHEY and CDR2 as SVGAGI. The CDR3 consists of 15 residues. V was clipped by 0 bases and J by 4 bases; unmatched bases: 2. The CDR3 protein is CASSYSGQGAYEQYF. CDR3 in DNA: TGTGCCAGCAGTTACTCTGGACAGGGGGCATACGAGCAGTACTTC.